The next 29 T cell receptor beta chains were all read from a single sample in a study of blood T cell repertoires in COVID-19. Clones were sequenced by immunoSEQ multiplex PCR, and TCRdb holds only the in-frame ones, with some missing. The sample lists around 260,000 clones; around 87% were seen once. Sequencing input: peripheral blood. The receptors originated from a man aged 18 to 29 with active or convalescent COVID-19.

The chain recombines TRBV11-3 with TRBJ2-1, with 7 bases identical to TRBD2. Per the germline V gene, CDR1 is SGHNT and CDR2 is YENEEA. The CDR3 covers 15 residues. V dropped 8 bases and J dropped 4; count of bases not matched to a gene: 11. CDR3 sequence (DNA): TGTGCCAGCCGCCCTACTAGCGAAAATTACAATGAGCAGTTCTTC. This encodes CASRPTSENYNEQFF.

The rearrangement links TRBV21-1 to TRBJ2-7; the table gives TRBD1 as D, unverified against the DNA. TRBV21-1 is a known pseudogene. The CDR3 runs 16 residues. The CDR3 DNA reads as TGTGCCAGCAGCATGCGACAGGGGGCTGGCCCCTACGAGCAGTACTTC. Translating gives CASSMRQGAGPYEQYF.

This clone was counted a few times. This CDR3 reads CASSAEQGHGYTF. CDR3 in DNA: TGTGCCAGCAGCGCAGAGCAGGGCCATGGCTACACCTTC. V usage is TRBV9 and J usage is TRBJ1-2; tentative D call: TRBD1 (5 bases). CDR1 and CDR2 from the germline V gene are SGDLS and YYNGEE. Trimming took off 3 bases at V and 6 bases at J, with 12 bases between the two ends. The CDR3 totals 13 residues.

This CDR3 is CASSPGGLADLGEQYF. The CDR3 DNA is TGTGCCAGCAGCCCGGGAGGGCTAGCGGATTTGGGTGAGCAGTACTTC. The rearrangement uses TRBV11-3 and TRBJ2-7; 8 bases map to TRBD2. Germline CDR1 and CDR2: SGHNT and YENEEA. V trimming: 5 bases; J trimming: 7 bases; junction bases outside the gene matches: 16. This CDR3 comprises 16 residues.

This clone showed up just once. The J gene is TRBJ1-2, the V gene TRBV5-4; a possible D gene is TRBD1 (6 bases). The CDR3 has 14 amino acids. V was shortened by 3 bases and J by 5 bases, with 14 bases between the two germline ends. Germline loops: CDR1 SGHNT, CDR2 YYREEE (reference sequence). CDR3 DNA sequence: TGTGCCAGCAGCTCCAGGGGAGGGGTATATGGCTACACCTTC. Residues: CASSSRGGVYGYTF.

The genes are TRBV29-1 and TRBJ1-1, with unresolved D. With 6 bases removed from V and 4 bases from J, the gap between germline ends came to 15 bases. The germline CDR1 and CDR2 sequences are SQVTM and ANQGSEA. The CDR3 extends over 13 amino acids. This chain's CDR3 is CSVGMRASTEAFF. The CDR3 nucleotides are TGCAGCGTGGGCATGAGGGCGAGCACTGAAGCTTTCTTT.

This clone was seen once. V usage is TRBV20-1 and J usage is TRBJ2-3, with D possibly matching TRBD2 (6 bases). CDR3 length: 16 amino acids. Trimming removed 3 bases at V and 4 bases at J, with 20 bases between. Germline V CDR1 and CDR2: DFQATT, SNEGSKA (reference sequence). This CDR3 reads CSASSYRDSLPDTQYF. In DNA form, the CDR3 reads TGCAGTGCTAGTTCGTACCGGGACTCCCTCCCAGATACGCAGTATTTT.

In nucleotides, the CDR3 is TGTGCCACCACGACTAGCGGCTCCACCGGGGAGCTGTTTTTT. Its translation: CATTTSGSTGELFF. The genes are TRBV24-1 and TRBJ2-2; 9 bases agree with TRBD2. Trimming removed 8 bases from V and 4 bases from J; junction bases left unmatched: 4. From germline, CDR1 is KGHDR and CDR2 SFDVKD. The CDR3 is 14 residues long.

The chain uses TRBV28 and TRBJ2-2; the match to TRBD2 covers 10 bases. The germline V gene encodes CDR1 MDHEN and CDR2 SYDVKM. This CDR3 has 16 residues. Trimming at V came to 7 bases and at J to 6 bases, leaving 11 bases not matched to a gene. The CDR3 loop reads CASNHLSGGAPGELFF. The CDR3 nucleotides read TGTGCCAGCAATCACCTAAGCGGGGGGGCTCCCGGGGAGCTGTTTTTT.

This chain uses TRBV2 with TRBJ2-7; D remains unclear. The CDR3 runs to 15 residues. Germline lookup yields CDR1 SNHLY and CDR2 FYNNEI. V shed 4 bases and J shed 1 base, with 14 bases lying between them. This CDR3 reads CASSGDNTVSYEQYF. The CDR3 coding sequence is TGTGCCAGCAGTGGCGATAATACGGTTTCCTACGAGCAGTACTTC.

This clone was counted only a few times. V is TRBV24-1 and J is TRBJ2-3; D possibly corresponds to TRBD1 (6 bases). The CDR3 spans 17 residues. Trimming cost V 3 bases and J 2 bases, with 17 bases left between them. CDR1 is KGHDR, CDR2 SFDVKD, per germline. The CDR3, as DNA: TGTGCCACCAGTGATGAAGACAGGACGATTCCCACAGATACGCAGTATTTT. The encoded protein is CATSDEDRTIPTDTQYF.

This chain connects TRBV29-1 to TRBJ1-1, with 12 bases aligning to TRBD1. CDR3 length: 16 residues. V lost 6 bases to trimming and J lost 5 bases; unmatched junction nucleotides: 13. The germline V gene has CDR1 SQVTM and CDR2 ANQGSEA. CDR3 DNA sequence: TGCAGCGTACGTCCGGGACAGGGGGCTTTGTGGACTGAAGCTTTCTTT. Amino acid sequence: CSVRPGQGALWTEAFF.

This rearrangement joins TRBV9 to TRBJ2-1, with 10 bases fitting TRBD2. CDR3 size: 17 residues. The germline CDR1 and CDR2 sequences are SGDLS and YYNGEE. V trimming: 1 base; J trimming: 8 bases; junction bases outside the gene matches: 12. The CDR3 region has the DNA TGTGCCAGCAGCGTACCCCCTAGCGGGAGTGGCCAGGATGAGCAGTTCTTC. It translates to CASSVPPSGSGQDEQFF.

V is TRBV2 and J is TRBJ2-3; 12 bases are shared with TRBD2. Trimming took 7 bases from V and 9 from J; bases not matched to a gene: 14. The CDR3 extends over 16 amino acids. Germline CDR1 SNHLY, CDR2 FYNNEI. The CDR3 DNA reads as TGTGCCAGCATGTCCACGACTAGCGGGGGACCGAACACGCAGTATTTT. Protein: CASMSTTSGGPNTQYF. Supplemented by reference TRBV2 and TRBJ2-3, the full variable domain reads EPEVTQTPSHQVTQMGQEVILRCVPISNHLYFYWYRQILGQKVEFLVSFYNNEISEKSEIFDDQFSVERPDGSNFTLKIRSTKLEDSAMYFCASMSTTSGGPNTQYFGPGTRLTVL.

The V and J genes are TRBV6-6 and TRBJ2-6; D might be TRBD2 (5 bases). This CDR3 comprises 15 residues. Trimming took off 9 bases at V and 4 bases at J, with 16 bases between the two ends. The V gene's germline CDR1 is MNHNY and CDR2 SVGAGI (reference sequence). CDR3 bases: TGTGCCAGTAATCTTAAGTCGGGGGGGGCCAACGTCCTGACTTTC. Translated, it gives CASNLKSGGANVLTF.

As DNA, the CDR3 is TGTGCCAGCAGCAAACAGGGGGCGCAGGAGACCCAGTACTTC. Protein: CASSKQGAQETQYF. The V and J genes are TRBV21-1 and TRBJ2-5; the table's TRBD1 call for D was not verified on the DNA. TRBV21-1 corresponds to a pseudogene. This CDR3 has 14 residues.

The gene calls are TRBV7-3 and TRBJ2-3, with 8 bases identical to TRBD1. Germline CDR1 reads SGHTA; CDR2 reads FQGTGA. The CDR3 consists of 15 residues. The V gene end was trimmed by 4 bases and the J gene end by 2 bases; junction bases not matched to a gene: 5. The CDR3, as DNA: TGTGCCAGCAGCTCTACAGGGGGATCCACAGATACGCAGTATTTT. Protein: CASSSTGGSTDTQYF.

The chain employs TRBV9 and TRBJ2-5; possibly TRBD2 for D (6 bases). The CDR3 loop spans 16 amino acids. V shed 0 bases and J shed 5 bases, with 17 bases lying between them. Germline loops: CDR1 SGDLS, CDR2 YYNGEE. The CDR3 region is CASSVGGRSREETQYF. The CDR3 DNA reads as TGTGCCAGCAGCGTAGGCGGCCGAAGCCGGGAGGAGACCCAGTACTTC.

The gene calls are TRBV4-1 and TRBJ1-5; D possibly corresponds to TRBD1 (6 bases). The CDR3 contains 15 residues. V lost 1 base to trimming and J lost 7 bases, with 14 bases between them. The germline CDR1 and CDR2 sequences are MGHRA and YSYEKL. The chain's CDR3 is CASSQGQGRGQPQHF. The CDR3 nucleotides read TGCGCCAGCAGCCAAGGGCAGGGGAGAGGCCAGCCCCAGCATTTT.

The chain links TRBV4-2 to TRBJ1-2; 10 bases match TRBD1. CDR3 length equals 15 residues. V was pared by 4 bases and J by 4 bases, with 6 bases of the junction left unmatched. The germline gives CDR1 LGHNA, CDR2 YNFKEQ. CDR3: CASSRGQGEGYGYTF. CDR3 DNA sequence: TGTGCCAGCAGCCGAGGACAGGGGGAAGGCTATGGCTACACCTTC.

V and J are TRBV24-1 and TRBJ2-2; 7 bases agree with TRBD1. This CDR3 is built from 17 residues. Germline V gene sequence: CDR1 KGHDR, CDR2 SFDVKD. V shed 6 bases and J 4 bases; nucleotides not matched to a gene: 13. CDR3 in DNA: TGTGCCACCAGTCAATCTCTTGGACAGGTCGGCACCGGGGAGCTGTTTTTT. It translates to CATSQSLGQVGTGELFF.

The V gene is TRBV10-2, the J gene TRBJ1-2, with a possible D match to TRBD1 (6 bases). Germline CDR1 and CDR2: WSHSY and SAAADI. V shed 0 bases and J shed 8 bases, with 13 bases lying between them. This CDR3 region has 14 residues. This CDR3 reads CASSESRTAYGYTF. The CDR3 DNA reads TGCGCCAGCAGTGAGTCCAGGACAGCCTACGGCTACACCTTC.

J is TRBJ2-2 and V is TRBV2; 8 bases line up with TRBD1. CDR3 length: 15 residues. The trim removed 6 bases at V and 4 bases at J, leaving 7 bases unmatched. Germline CDR1 reads SNHLY; CDR2 reads FYNNEI. Here the CDR3 reads CASRLDRGSTGELFF. CDR3 DNA sequence: TGTGCCAGCAGGTTAGACAGGGGAAGCACCGGGGAGCTGTTTTTT.

The V gene is TRBV27, the J gene TRBJ2-1, with a tentative D call TRBD2 (5 bases). Germline V lookup: CDR1 MNHEY, CDR2 SMNVEV (reference sequence). The CDR3 length is 16 residues. Trimming cost V 2 bases and J 10 bases, with 21 bases left between them. The CDR3 here is CASSLKAGHTMGEQFF. The CDR3 nucleotides read TGTGCCAGCAGTTTAAAGGCGGGCCACACGATGGGGGAGCAGTTCTTC.

The chain joins TRBV7-4 to TRBJ1-6; no reliable D call. This CDR3 region has 16 residues. Germline values: CDR1 SGHVT, CDR2 SQSDAQ. The germline V and J ends were trimmed by 7 bases and 0 bases, with 13 bases remaining between them. CDR3 in DNA: TGTGCCAGCACTTGGAGGGATAGCTCCTATAATTCACCCCTCCACTTT. This codes for CASTWRDSSYNSPLHF.

Here the CDR3 reads CASSLPESGQGSQETQYF. For the CDR3, the DNA is TGTGCCAGCAGTTTACCGGAGTCCGGGCAGGGGAGCCAAGAGACCCAGTACTTC. J is TRBJ2-5 and V is TRBV28, with D perhaps matching TRBD1 (6 bases). Germline CDR1 reads MDHEN; CDR2 reads SYDVKM. The CDR3 contains 18 residues. V lost 2 bases, J lost 1 base, and 20 bases lay in between.

The rearrangement uses TRBV7-9 and TRBJ2-1; tentatively, D is TRBD1 (6 bases). The CDR3 contains 15 residues. Germline CDR1 reads SEHNR; CDR2 reads FQNEAQ (reference sequence). Trimming stripped 3 bases from V and 2 bases from J, with 11 bases between. The CDR3 sequence: CASSLRDNTYNEQFF. For the CDR3, the DNA is TGTGCCAGCAGCTTGAGGGACAACACCTACAATGAGCAGTTCTTC. The entire variable domain, with the rest obtained from reference TRBV7-9 and TRBJ2-1, is as follows: DTGVSQNPRHKITKRGQNVTFRCDPISEHNRLYWYRQTLGQGPEFLTYFQNEAQLEKSRLLSDRFSAERPKGSFSTLEIQRTEQGDSAMYLCASSLRDNTYNEQFFGPGTRLTVL.

J is TRBJ2-7 and V is TRBV28, with 7 bases identical to TRBD1. The J segment lost 2 bases and the V segment lost 7 bases, leaving 11 bases of the junction unmatched. The germline V gene encodes CDR1 MDHEN and CDR2 SYDVKM. CDR3 length equals 15 residues. The DNA of the CDR3 is TGTGCCAGCACGTCCCCCGGGACAGAGGCCTACGAGCAGTACTTC. Protein product: CASTSPGTEAYEQYF.

The chain employs TRBV7-6 and TRBJ1-4; the D is unclear. Germline V gene sequence: CDR1 SGHVS, CDR2 FNYEAQ. This CDR3 spans 14 amino acids. V lost 3 bases, J lost 4 bases, and 9 bases lay in between. The CDR3 here is CASSFGGDNEKLFF. The CDR3, as DNA: TGTGCCAGCAGCTTCGGCGGGGATAATGAAAAACTGTTTTTT. The whole variable domain, remainder taken from reference TRBV7-6 and TRBJ1-4, is GAGVSQSPRYKVTKRGQDVALRCDPISGHVSLYWYRQALGQGPEFLTYFNYEAQQDKSGLPNDRFSAERPEGSISTLTIQRTEQRDSAMYRCASSFGGDNEKLFFGSGTQLSVL.